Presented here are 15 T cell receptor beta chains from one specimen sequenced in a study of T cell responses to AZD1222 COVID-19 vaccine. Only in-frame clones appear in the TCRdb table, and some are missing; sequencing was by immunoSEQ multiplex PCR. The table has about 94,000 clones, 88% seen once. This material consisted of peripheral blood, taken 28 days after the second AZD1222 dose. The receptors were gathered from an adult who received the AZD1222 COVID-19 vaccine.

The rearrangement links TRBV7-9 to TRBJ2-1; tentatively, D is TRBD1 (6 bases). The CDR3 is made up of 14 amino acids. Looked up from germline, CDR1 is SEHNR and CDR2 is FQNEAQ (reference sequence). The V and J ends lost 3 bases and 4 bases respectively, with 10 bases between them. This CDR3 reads CASSFRTVYNEQFF. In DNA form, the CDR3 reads TGTGCCAGCAGCTTCCGGACAGTTTACAATGAGCAGTTCTTC.

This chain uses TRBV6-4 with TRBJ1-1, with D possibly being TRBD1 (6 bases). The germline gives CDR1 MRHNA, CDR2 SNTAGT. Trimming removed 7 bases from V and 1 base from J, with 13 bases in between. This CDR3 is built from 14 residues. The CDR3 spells CASKDSDRNTEAFF. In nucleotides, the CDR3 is TGTGCCAGCAAAGACTCGGACAGGAACACTGAAGCTTTCTTT.

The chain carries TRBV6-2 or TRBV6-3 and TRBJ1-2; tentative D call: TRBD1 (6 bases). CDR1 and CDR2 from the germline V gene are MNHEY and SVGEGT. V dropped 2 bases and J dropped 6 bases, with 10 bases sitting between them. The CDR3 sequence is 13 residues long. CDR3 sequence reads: CASSYGHRDGYTF. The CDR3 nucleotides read TGTGCCAGCAGTTACGGCCACAGGGATGGCTACACCTTC.

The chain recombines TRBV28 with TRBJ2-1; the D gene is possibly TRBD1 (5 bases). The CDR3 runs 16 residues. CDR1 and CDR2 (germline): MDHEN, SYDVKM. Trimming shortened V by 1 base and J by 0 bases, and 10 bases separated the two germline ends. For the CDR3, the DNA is TGTGCCAGCAGTTTATTTGACAGCTTCTCCTACAATGAGCAGTTCTTC. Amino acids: CASSLFDSFSYNEQFF.

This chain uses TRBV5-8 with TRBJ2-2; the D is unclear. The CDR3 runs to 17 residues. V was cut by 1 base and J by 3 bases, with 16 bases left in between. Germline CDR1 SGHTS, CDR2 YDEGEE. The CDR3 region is CASSLPTSGLDTGELFF. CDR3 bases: TGTGCCAGCAGCTTGCCCACGTCAGGTCTGGACACCGGGGAGCTGTTTTTT. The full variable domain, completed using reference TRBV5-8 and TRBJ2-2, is EAGVTQSPTHLIKTRGQQATLRCSPISGHTSVYWYQQALGLGLQFLLWYDEGEERNRGNFPPRFSGRQFPNYSSELNVNALELEDSALYLCASSLPTSGLDTGELFFGEGSRLTVL.

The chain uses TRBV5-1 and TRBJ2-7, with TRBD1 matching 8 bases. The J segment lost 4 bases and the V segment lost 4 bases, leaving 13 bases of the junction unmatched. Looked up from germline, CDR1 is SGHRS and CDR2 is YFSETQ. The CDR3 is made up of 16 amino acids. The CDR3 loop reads CASSLRPGQDLYEQYF. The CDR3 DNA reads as TGCGCCAGCAGCCTAAGACCGGGACAGGATCTTTACGAGCAGTACTTC. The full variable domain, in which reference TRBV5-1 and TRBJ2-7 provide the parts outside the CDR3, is KAGVTQTPRYLIKTRGQQVTLSCSPISGHRSVSWYQQTPGQGLQFLFEYFSETQRNKGNFPGRFSGRQFSNSRSEMNVSTLELGDSALYLCASSLRPGQDLYEQYFGPGTRLTVT.

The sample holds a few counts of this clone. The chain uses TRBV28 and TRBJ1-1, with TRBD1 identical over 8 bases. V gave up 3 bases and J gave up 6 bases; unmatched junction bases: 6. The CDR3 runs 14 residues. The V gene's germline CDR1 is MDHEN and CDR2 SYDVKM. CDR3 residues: CASSFPGGASEAFF. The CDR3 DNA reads TGTGCCAGCAGTTTCCCAGGGGGCGCTTCTGAAGCTTTCTTT.

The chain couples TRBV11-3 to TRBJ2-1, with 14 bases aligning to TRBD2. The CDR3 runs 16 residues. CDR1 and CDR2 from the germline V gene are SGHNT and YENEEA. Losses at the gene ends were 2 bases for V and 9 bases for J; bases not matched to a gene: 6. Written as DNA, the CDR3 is TGTGCCAGCAGCTTACCCGGGACTAGCGGGAGTACTGAGCAGTTCTTC. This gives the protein CASSLPGTSGSTEQFF.

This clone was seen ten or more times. CDR3 coding DNA: TGTGCCAGCAGCTTCGTCCAGAACTACGAGCAGTACTTC. Amino acid sequence: CASSFVQNYEQYF. The rearrangement links TRBV5-4 to TRBJ2-7; no definite D call. The CDR3 is 13 amino acids. CDR1 and CDR2 from the germline V gene are SGHNT and YYREEE (reference sequence). The germline V and J ends were trimmed by 2 bases and 3 bases, with 9 bases remaining between them.

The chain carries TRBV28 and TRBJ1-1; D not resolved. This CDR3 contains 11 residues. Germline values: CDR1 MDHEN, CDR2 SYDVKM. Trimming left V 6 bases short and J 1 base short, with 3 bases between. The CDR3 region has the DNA TGTGCCAGCAGGCAGAACACTGAAGCTTTCTTT. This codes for CASRQNTEAFF.

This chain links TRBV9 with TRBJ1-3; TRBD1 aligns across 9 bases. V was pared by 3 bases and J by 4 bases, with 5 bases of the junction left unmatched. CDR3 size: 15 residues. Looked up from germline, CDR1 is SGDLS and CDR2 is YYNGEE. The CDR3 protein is CASSERTGAGNTIYF. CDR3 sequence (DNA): TGTGCCAGCAGCGAAAGGACAGGGGCGGGAAACACCATATATTTT. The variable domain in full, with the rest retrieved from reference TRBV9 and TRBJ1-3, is DSGVTQTPKHLITATGQRVTLRCSPRSGDLSVYWYQQSLDQGLQFLIQYYNGEERAKGNILERFSAQQFPDLHSELNLSSLELGDSALYFCASSERTGAGNTIYFGEGSWLTVV.

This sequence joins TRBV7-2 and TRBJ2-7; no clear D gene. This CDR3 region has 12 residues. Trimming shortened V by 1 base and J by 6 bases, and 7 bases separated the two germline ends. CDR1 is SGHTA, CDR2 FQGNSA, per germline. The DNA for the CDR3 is TGTGCCAGCAGCTTAGATGTGGGCGAGCAGTACTTC. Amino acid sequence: CASSLDVGEQYF.

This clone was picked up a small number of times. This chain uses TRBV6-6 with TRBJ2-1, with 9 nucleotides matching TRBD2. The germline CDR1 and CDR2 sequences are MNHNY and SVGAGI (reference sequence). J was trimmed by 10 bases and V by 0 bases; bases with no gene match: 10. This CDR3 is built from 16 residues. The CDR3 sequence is CASSYSTASGIGEQFF. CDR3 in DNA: TGTGCCAGCAGTTACTCAACGGCTAGCGGGATTGGAGAGCAGTTCTTC.

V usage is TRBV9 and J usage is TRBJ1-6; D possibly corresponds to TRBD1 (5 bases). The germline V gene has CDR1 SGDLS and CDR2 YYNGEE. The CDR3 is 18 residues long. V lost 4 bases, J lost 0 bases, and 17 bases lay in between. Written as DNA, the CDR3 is TGTGCCAGCAGCCCCCGAGGGGTCCCGAGCTCCTATAATTCACCCCTCCACTTT. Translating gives CASSPRGVPSSYNSPLHF.

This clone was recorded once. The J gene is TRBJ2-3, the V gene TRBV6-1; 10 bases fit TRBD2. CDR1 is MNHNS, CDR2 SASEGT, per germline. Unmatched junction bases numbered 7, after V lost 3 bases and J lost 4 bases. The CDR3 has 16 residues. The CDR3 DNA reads TGTGCCAGCAGTGATTATTTCCTAGCGGGAGCAGATACGCAGTATTTT. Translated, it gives CASSDYFLAGADTQYF.